These 3 T cell receptor beta chains share one sample of origin, sequenced in a study of blood T cell repertoires in COVID-19. This table comes from immunoSEQ multiplex PCR, and its TCRdb copy is limited to in-frame clones, with some not included. This table holds roughly 210,000 clones, around 87% found once. Sequencing was performed on PBMCs or T cells enriched from blood (not recorded which). The source of these receptors is a man aged 25 to 45 in a cohort exposed to, infected with or recovered from COVID-19 (not recorded which).

This clone came up once. V is TRBV27 and J is TRBJ1-3; tentative D call: TRBD1 (5 bases). The CDR3 loop spans 14 amino acids. CDR1 MNHEY and CDR2 SMNVEV come from the germline V gene (reference sequence). V was trimmed by 2 bases and J by 4 bases, leaving 9 bases between them. Written as DNA, the CDR3 is TGTGCCAGCAGTTTAGGGGGGTTAGGAAACACCATATATTTT. Translation: CASSLGGLGNTIYF.

This chain joins TRBV4-1 and TRBJ2-1, with a tentative D call TRBD2 (5 bases). The ends were cut back, 2 bases at V and 7 bases at J, with 12 bases in the middle. The CDR3 sequence is 14 residues long. Germline V CDR1 and CDR2: MGHRA, YSYEKL. The DNA for the CDR3 is TGCGCCAGCAGCCAACCGTCGGGGTGGAATGAGCAGTTCTTC. Protein: CASSQPSGWNEQFF.

The chain combines TRBV5-1 with TRBJ2-7, with 14 bases identical to TRBD2. J lost 0 bases, V lost 4 bases, and 9 bases had no gene match. Germline V lookup: CDR1 SGHRS, CDR2 YFSETQ. CDR3 size: 18 residues. The CDR3 is CASSHGTSGSLDSYEQYF. CDR3 sequence (DNA): TGCGCCAGCAGCCATGGGACTAGCGGGAGCCTCGACTCCTACGAGCAGTACTTC. Using reference TRBV5-1 and TRBJ2-7 for the parts outside the CDR3, the full variable domain is KAGVTQTPRYLIKTRGQQVTLSCSPISGHRSVSWYQQTPGQGLQFLFEYFSETQRNKGNFPGRFSGRQFSNSRSEMNVSTLELGDSALYLCASSHGTSGSLDSYEQYFGPGTRLTVT.